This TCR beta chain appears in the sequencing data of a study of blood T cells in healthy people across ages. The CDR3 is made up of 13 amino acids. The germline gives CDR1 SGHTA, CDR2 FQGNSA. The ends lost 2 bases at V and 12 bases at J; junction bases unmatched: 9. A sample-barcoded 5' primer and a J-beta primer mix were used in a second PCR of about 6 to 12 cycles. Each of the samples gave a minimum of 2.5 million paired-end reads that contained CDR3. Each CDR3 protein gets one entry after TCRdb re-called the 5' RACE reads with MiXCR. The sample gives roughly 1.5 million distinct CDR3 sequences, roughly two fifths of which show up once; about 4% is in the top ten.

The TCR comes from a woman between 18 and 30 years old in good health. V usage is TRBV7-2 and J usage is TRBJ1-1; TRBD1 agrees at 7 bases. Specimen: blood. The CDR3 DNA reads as TGTGCCAGCAGCTTACAGGGGGGACAGTTATCTTTCTTT. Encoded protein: CASSLQGGQLSFF.